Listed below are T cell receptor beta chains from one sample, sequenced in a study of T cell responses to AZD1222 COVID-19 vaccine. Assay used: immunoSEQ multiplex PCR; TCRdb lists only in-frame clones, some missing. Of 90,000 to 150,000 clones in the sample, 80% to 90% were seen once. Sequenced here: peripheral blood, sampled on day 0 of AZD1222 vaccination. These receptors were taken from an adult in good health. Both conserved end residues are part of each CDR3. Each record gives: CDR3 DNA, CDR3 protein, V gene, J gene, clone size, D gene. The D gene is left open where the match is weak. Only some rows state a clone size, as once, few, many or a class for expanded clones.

TGTGCCAGTAGTACGACTAGCGGGAATCACTTTGGTACGCAGTATTTT	CASSTTSGNHFGTQYF	TRBV19	TRBJ2-3	once	TRBD2
TGTGCCAGCAGTGAGGGAAGGGGGGCCCGAGCTTTCTTT	CASSEGRGARAFF	TRBV6-4	TRBJ1-1	.	.
TGTGCCTGGAGTAAGGGAGGACAGGGGGCCGCCTACGAGCAGTACTTC	CAWSKGGQGAAYEQYF	TRBV30	TRBJ2-7	.	TRBD1
TGTGCCAGCAGCTTGGCCGGGGTCTCTGGAAACACCATATATTTT	CASSLAGVSGNTIYF	TRBV5-4	TRBJ1-3	.	.
TGTGCCAGCAGTCCGGGACAGGGGAATGAAAAACTGTTTTTT	CASSPGQGNEKLFF	TRBV28	TRBJ1-4	.	TRBD1
TGTGCCAGCAGCTTAGAGGCTAGCGGGAGGTCGATCCATGAGCAGTTCTTC	CASSLEASGRSIHEQFF	TRBV7-9	TRBJ2-1	.	TRBD2
TGTGCCAGCAGTGAAGCGGGGCTGAACACTGAAGCTTTCTTT	CASSEAGLNTEAFF	TRBV6-1	TRBJ1-1	.	.
TGTGCCTGGCACGACTCCTATAATTCACCCCTCCACTTT	CAWHDSYNSPLHF	TRBV30	TRBJ1-6	once	.
TGTGCCAGCAGTACTAGCGGGAATTACGAGCAGTACTTC	CASSTSGNYEQYF	TRBV6-5	TRBJ2-7	.	TRBD2
TGTGCCAGCAGCCCCGGACTAGCGGGACCCAATGAGCAGTTCTTC	CASSPGLAGPNEQFF	TRBV2	TRBJ2-1	once	TRBD2
TGTGCCAGCAGCCAAGTAACAGGGGTCTATGGCTACACCTTC	CASSQVTGVYGYTF	TRBV3-1/TRBV3-2	TRBJ1-2	.	TRBD1
TGTGCCAGCAGCTTAGCAGGGCCAAACAGTGAAGCTTTCTTT	CASSLAGPNSEAFF	TRBV7-9	TRBJ1-1	.	.
TGTGCCAGCAGTGGGGGCGGGGGAGGCTACACCTTC	CASSGGGGGYTF	TRBV2	TRBJ1-2	.	.
TGTGCCAGCAGCTCCACAGATACGCAGTATTTT	CASSSTDTQYF	TRBV7-9	TRBJ2-3	.	.
TGTGCCAGTAGTCCCCCGGTGGGCGGGAGGGCCCCAGATACGCAGTATTTT	CASSPPVGGRAPDTQYF	TRBV19	TRBJ2-3	.	TRBD2
TGTGCCAGTAGTATTTCCGTGCCCCGCACAGATACGCAGTATTTT	CASSISVPRTDTQYF	TRBV19	TRBJ2-3	.	.
TGTGCCAGCAGCTCGGACGGATACTATGGCTACACCTTC	CASSSDGYYGYTF	TRBV6-2/TRBV6-3	TRBJ1-2	.	.
TGTGCCAGCAGCGGAGGAGGGTTAGGTTCTGAGACCCAGTACTTC	CASSGGGLGSETQYF	TRBV6-5	TRBJ2-5	.	.
TGTGCCTGGAGTCATACATGGGGGATGACGGGAAACACCATATATTTT	CAWSHTWGMTGNTIYF	TRBV30	TRBJ1-3	.	.
TGTGCCAGCTCACCCCGGGACTTCACAGATACGCAGTATTTT	CASSPRDFTDTQYF	TRBV18	TRBJ2-3	.	.
TGTGCCAGCAGCCGGTGGGGGGCGGGAGATGGCTACACCTTC	CASSRWGAGDGYTF	TRBV3-1/TRBV3-2	TRBJ1-2	.	.
TGTGCCAGCAGTGTCCGACAGGGGAATCAGCCCCAGCATTTT	CASSVRQGNQPQHF	TRBV28	TRBJ1-5	.	TRBD1
TGTGCCAGTATTAATTTGGGCGGGGCTAATGAAAAACTGTTTTTT	CASINLGGANEKLFF	TRBV19	TRBJ1-4	.	.
TGTGCCAGTAGTGAGACTAGCCTTAGCACAGATACGCAGTATTTT	CASSETSLSTDTQYF	TRBV19	TRBJ2-3	few	TRBD2
TGTGCCTGGACCTCGAGGCTAGCGGGAGGCAATGAGCAGTTCTTC	CAWTSRLAGGNEQFF	TRBV30	TRBJ2-1	.	TRBD2
TGCGCCAGCAGCTCCACAGGGGGCACAGATACGCAGTATTTT	CASSSTGGTDTQYF	TRBV5-1	TRBJ2-3	.	TRBD1
TGTGCCAGCAGCCAAGGGCGAACTGAAGCTTTCTTT	CASSQGRTEAFF	TRBV3-1/TRBV3-2	TRBJ1-1	.	.
TGCGCCAGCAGCCCAGCTGCCGCGAGATTGCGGGGCGGGGAGCTGTTTTTT	CASSPAAARLRGGELFF	TRBV5-1	TRBJ2-2	.	.
TGTGCCACCAGCAGACAACAAGTCCGGGGACAGCCCCAGCATTTT	CATSRQQVRGQPQHF	TRBV15	TRBJ1-5	.	.
TGCAGTGCTAGTTCGCGACAGGGGCCCTACGAGCAGTACTTC	CSASSRQGPYEQYF	TRBV20-1	TRBJ2-7	.	TRBD1
TGTGCCACTTCCGGGAGATCCTACGAGCAGTACTTC	CATSGRSYEQYF	TRBV6-5	TRBJ2-7	once	.
TGTGCCAGCAAGGTAGCAGGGGGTAGTCCTGAAGCTTTCTTT	CASKVAGGSPEAFF	TRBV28	TRBJ1-1	.	TRBD1
TGTGCCAGTAGTACCCCGGGACAGGGGGTGATCGCTGGTGAAGCTTTCTTT	CASSTPGQGVIAGEAFF	TRBV19	TRBJ1-1	.	TRBD1
TGCGCCAGCAGCTATACAGGGGGTACCGGGGAGCTGTTTTTT	CASSYTGGTGELFF	TRBV5-1	TRBJ2-2	.	TRBD1
TGCGCCAGCAGGGACCTGCTCTCTGAAGCTTTCTTT	CASRDLLSEAFF	TRBV5-1	TRBJ1-1	.	.
TGCAGCGTTGAATTTGGGGAAGCTTTCTTT	CSVEFGEAFF	TRBV29-1	TRBJ1-1	.	.
TGCGCCAGCAGCTTGGATCCCGGACAGGGGGACGCTTTCTTT	CASSLDPGQGDAFF	TRBV5-1	TRBJ1-1	.	TRBD1
TGTGCCAGCAGCCAAGAGGCGGGGAGACAAGAGACCCAGTACTTC	CASSQEAGRQETQYF	TRBV3-1/TRBV3-2	TRBJ2-5	.	.
TGTGCCAGCAGCTTTGACGGTCCCTACGAGCAGTACTTC	CASSFDGPYEQYF	TRBV5-8	TRBJ2-7	.	.
TGTGCCAGCAGTGAGGGGTTAGGTCAGCCCCAGCATTTT	CASSEGLGQPQHF	TRBV6-1	TRBJ1-5	few	.
TGTGCCTGGAGTGTTGGAAGGGGCGGCCTCAGGGAGACCCAGTACTTC	CAWSVGRGGLRETQYF	TRBV30	TRBJ2-5	.	.
TGTGCCAGTAGCGTCGGTAGCGGGAGAGGGCCCGGGTACGAGCAGTACTTC	CASSVGSGRGPGYEQYF	TRBV19	TRBJ2-7	.	TRBD2
TGTGCCAGCAGTCCGGAGCCGCAGGGGAGGACTGAAGCTTTCTTT	CASSPEPQGRTEAFF	TRBV7-9	TRBJ1-1	.	.
TGCGCCAGCAGTCTCCCCCTCCGGCCGACAGGGGGTGAGCGCAGCAATCAGCCCCAGCATTTT	CASSLPLRPTGGERSNQPQHF	TRBV23-1	TRBJ1-5	.	TRBD1
TGCGCCAGCAGCTTGAGGGCGGGAGCCGGGTACAATGAGCAGTTCTTC	CASSLRAGAGYNEQFF	TRBV5-1	TRBJ2-1	.	TRBD2
TGTGCCAGCAACACGGGAGGGGTCCGGGGTGAAAAACTGTTTTTT	CASNTGGVRGEKLFF	TRBV9	TRBJ1-4	.	.
TGTGCCAGCGGGGGACTAGGGGCTTTCTTT	CASGGLGAFF	TRBV28	TRBJ1-1	.	.
TGTGCCAGCAGTGAGAGGGCAGAGATGAACACTGAAGCTTTCTTT	CASSERAEMNTEAFF	TRBV2	TRBJ1-1	.	.
TGTGCCAGCAGCTCGACAGGGCCTCGGAACACTGAAGCTTTCTTT	CASSSTGPRNTEAFF	TRBV11-2	TRBJ1-1	.	TRBD1
TGTGCCATCAGTGAAGAAGCTTACGAGCAGTACTTC	CAISEEAYEQYF	TRBV10-3	TRBJ2-7	.	.
TGTGCCAGCAGTTTATATGGACAGGGAGGTGGCTACACCTTC	CASSLYGQGGGYTF	TRBV27	TRBJ1-2	.	TRBD1
TGTGCCAGCAGCACCCTTTGGGGTCCCCCAGAGACCCAGTACTTC	CASSTLWGPPETQYF	TRBV6-5	TRBJ2-5	.	.
TGCGCCAGCAGCCGTACGAGTGAAGGGCAGTTCTTC	CASSRTSEGQFF	TRBV5-1	TRBJ2-1	once	.
TGTGCCAGCACGAAGGGGGAGGTGGGGAACACTGAAGCTTTCTTT	CASTKGEVGNTEAFF	TRBV2	TRBJ1-1	.	.
TGTGCCAGCAGCCAAGGAAATGGAGACAGGGACCTTTATAGCAATCAGCCCCAGCATTTT	CASSQGNGDRDLYSNQPQHF	TRBV4-2	TRBJ1-5	.	TRBD1
TGTGCCAGCAGTCTCGTAAACCGGAACACTGAAGCTTTCTTT	CASSLVNRNTEAFF	TRBV27	TRBJ1-1	.	.
TGTGCCAGCAGCAAAACTAGCGGGCCATACAATGAGCAGTTCTTC	CASSKTSGPYNEQFF	TRBV5-4	TRBJ2-1	.	TRBD2
TGTGCCAGCAGTGAAGCGGGGAGACAGCCCCAGCATTTT	CASSEAGRQPQHF	TRBV6-1	TRBJ1-5	.	.